The present entry profiles one TCR beta chain with its context. This sample is drawn from a study of OX40 agonist ivuxolimab in advanced cancers. The repertoire was sequenced with immunoSEQ multiplex PCR; TCRdb's copy has only in-frame clones and lacks some. The sample contains some 16,000 clones, just over 70% of which appear only once. The material sequenced was CD4+ or CD8+ T cells sorted from blood, taken in a trial of the OX40 agonist ivuxolimab. The sequence derives from an adult with an advanced solid tumor such as melanoma, head and neck, liver or kidney cancer.

This CDR3 reads CASSLTGAGANVLTF. CDR3 coding DNA: TGTGCCAGCAGCTTGACGGGGGCTGGGGCCAACGTCCTGACTTTC. The chain links TRBV5-4 to TRBJ2-6, with D perhaps TRBD2 (6 bases). Trimming shortened V by 1 base and J by 2 bases, and 7 bases separated the two germline ends. This CDR3 comprises 15 residues. CDR1 and CDR2 (germline): SGHNT, YYREEE (reference sequence). Based on the CDR3 plus reference TRBV5-4 and TRBJ2-6, the full variable domain is ETGVTQSPTHLIKTRGQQVTLRCSSQSGHNTVSWYQQALGQGPQFIFQYYREEENGRGNFPPRFSGLQFPNYSSELNVNALELDDSALYLCASSLTGAGANVLTFGAGSRLTVL.